This TCR beta chain was documented in a study of neurological immune-mediated disorders. Notes on the study in general: The study found no CDR3 amino acid sequences shared by expanded clones across subjects, suggesting private repertoires in all groups.

In TCRdb, the 5' RACE reads were re-called with MiXCR into one record per CDR3 protein. Seen here are tens of thousands of distinct CDR3 sequences, about 4% observed once, and the top ten hold approximately 1.2%. The unsorted libraries had their origin in 2 million PBMCs stored at -80 C. Ten or more counts support this clonotype. What it binds is not known. Germline V gene sequence: CDR1 SGHRS, CDR2 YFSETQ. V trimming: 4 bases; J trimming: 4 bases; junction bases outside the gene matches: 9. The CDR3 runs to 16 residues. The rearrangement uses TRBV5-1 and TRBJ2-7, with TRBD1 matching over 12 bases. This sequence was found in a man in his thirties or forties with multiple sclerosis. Sequenced material: PBMCs. DNA of the CDR3: TGCGCCAGCAGCCTACCCGGGACAGGGGGCATGTACGAGCAGTACTTC. Residues: CASSLPGTGGMYEQYF.